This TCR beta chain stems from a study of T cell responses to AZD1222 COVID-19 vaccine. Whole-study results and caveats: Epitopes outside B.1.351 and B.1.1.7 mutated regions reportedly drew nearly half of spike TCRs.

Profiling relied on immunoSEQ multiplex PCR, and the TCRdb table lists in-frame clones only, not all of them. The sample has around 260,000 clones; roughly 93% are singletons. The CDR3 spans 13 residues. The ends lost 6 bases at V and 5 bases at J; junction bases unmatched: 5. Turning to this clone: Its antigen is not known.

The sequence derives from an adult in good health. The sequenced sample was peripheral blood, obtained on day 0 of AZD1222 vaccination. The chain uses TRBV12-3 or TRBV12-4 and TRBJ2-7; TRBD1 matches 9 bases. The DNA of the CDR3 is TGTGCCAGCAGAGGGGGACAGGGTAACGAGCAGTACTTC. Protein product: CASRGGQGNEQYF.